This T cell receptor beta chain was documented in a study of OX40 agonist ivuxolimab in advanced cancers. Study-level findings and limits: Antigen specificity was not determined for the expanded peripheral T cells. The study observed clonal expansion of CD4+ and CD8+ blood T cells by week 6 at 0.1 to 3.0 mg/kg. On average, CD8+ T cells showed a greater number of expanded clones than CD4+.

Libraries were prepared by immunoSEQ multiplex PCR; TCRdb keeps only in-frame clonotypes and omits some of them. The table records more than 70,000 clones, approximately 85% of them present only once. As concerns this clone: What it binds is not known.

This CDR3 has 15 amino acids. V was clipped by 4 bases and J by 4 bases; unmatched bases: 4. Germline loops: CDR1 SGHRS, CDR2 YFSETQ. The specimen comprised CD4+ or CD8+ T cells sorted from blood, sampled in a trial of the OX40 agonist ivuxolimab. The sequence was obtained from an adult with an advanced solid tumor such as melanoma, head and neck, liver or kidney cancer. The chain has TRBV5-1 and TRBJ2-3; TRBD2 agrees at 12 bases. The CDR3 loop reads CASSALAGGADTQYF. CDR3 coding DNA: TGCGCCAGCAGCGCCCTAGCGGGAGGGGCAGATACGCAGTATTTT.